Each of the 7 T cell receptor beta chains below was sequenced from the same sample in a study of tumor-infiltrating lymphocytes in localized non-small cell lung cancer. Assay used: immunoSEQ multiplex PCR; TCRdb lists only in-frame clones, some missing. This table holds some 21,000 clones, nearly 80% found once. The specimen was lung tumor tissue. These receptors came from a human donor with non-small cell lung cancer.

This chain uses TRBV29-1 with TRBJ2-5; TRBD1 matches at 9 bases. V lost 7 bases and J lost 5; bases outside the gene matches: 8. Germline CDR1 and CDR2: SQVTM and ANQGSEA. The CDR3 is 13 amino acids. This chain's CDR3 is CSAPGQGQETQYF. The CDR3 region has the DNA TGCAGCGCCCCCGGACAGGGGCAGGAGACCCAGTACTTC.

CDR3 protein: CASTRASYNEQFF. The CDR3 DNA sequence: TGTGCCAGCACTCGGGCCTCCTACAATGAGCAGTTCTTC. The chain combines TRBV7-2 with TRBJ2-1; D gene uncertain. The CDR3 is 13 residues long. Trimming shortened V by 7 bases and J by 0 bases, and 7 bases separated the two germline ends. CDR1 is SGHTA and CDR2 is FQGNSA in the germline V gene. Full variable domain (remainder filled in from reference TRBV7-2 and TRBJ2-1): GAGVSQSPSNKVTEKGKDVELRCDPISGHTALYWYRQSLGQGLEFLIYFQGNSAPDKSGLPSDRFSAERTGGSVSTLTIQRTQQEDSAVYLCASTRASYNEQFFGPGTRLTVL.

The CDR3 reads CSAGQGPDTQYF. The CDR3, as DNA: TGCAGCGCTGGGCAGGGGCCTGATACGCAGTATTTT. This sequence joins TRBV29-1 and TRBJ2-3; D perhaps matches TRBD1 (6 bases). This CDR3 comprises 12 residues. Germline V gives CDR1 SQVTM, CDR2 ANQGSEA. Trimming took off 7 bases at V and 6 bases at J, with 14 bases between the two ends.

The rearrangement joins TRBV5-1 to TRBJ2-1; 10 nucleotides align to TRBD2. The trim removed 0 bases at V and 6 bases at J, leaving 3 bases unmatched. The CDR3 consists of 15 residues. Germline CDR1 SGHRS, CDR2 YFSETQ. The DNA for the CDR3 is TGCGCCAGCAGCTTGGGGTCTAGCGGGGGCAATGAGCAGTTCTTC. It yields the protein CASSLGSSGGNEQFF.

This chain uses TRBV4-3 with TRBJ1-5; D ambiguous. Trimming removed 1 base from V and 2 bases from J, with 3 bases in between. CDR3 length equals 13 residues. CDR1 is LGHNA, CDR2 YSLEER, per germline. CDR3 sequence reads: CASSQGGNQPQHF. CDR3 coding DNA: TGCGCCAGCAGCCAAGGAGGCAATCAGCCCCAGCATTTT.

The rearrangement uses TRBV6-5 and TRBJ2-5, with TRBD1 identical over 8 bases. The CDR3 consists of 15 residues. Looked up from germline, CDR1 is MNHEY and CDR2 is SVGAGI. Trimming removed 6 bases from V and 1 base from J; junction bases left unmatched: 7. Written as DNA, the CDR3 is TGTGCCAGCAGCGGTGGACAGGGTTTCCAAGAGACCCAGTACTTC. Translated, it gives CASSGGQGFQETQYF.

The rearrangement links TRBV30 to TRBJ1-2, with D possibly being TRBD1 (5 bases). The V end lost 0 bases, the J end lost 7 bases, and 9 bases lay between the germline ends. The CDR3 is 12 residues long. Looked up from germline, CDR1 is GTSNPN and CDR2 is SVGIG (reference sequence). The CDR3 reads CAWSVQVGGYTF. The DNA of the CDR3 is TGTGCCTGGAGTGTACAGGTCGGTGGCTACACCTTC.